The rows below give T cell receptor beta chains drawn from one sample of a study of blood T cell repertoires in COVID-19. The table came from immunoSEQ multiplex PCR; TCRdb's copy has only in-frame clones and leaves some out. The data show some 43,000 clones, roughly 86% seen once. Sequenced material: peripheral blood. Source of these receptors: a man aged 55 to 70 with active COVID-19. Each CDR3 is given with its conserved first and last residue. The D gene is left open where the match is weak. The size entry is marked missing in some rows and otherwise reads once, few, many or a size class.

v_call	cdr3_length	j_call	clone_size	d_call	cdr3_aa	cdr3_nt
TRBV19	16	TRBJ2-1	NA	NA	CASSIEGTPSYNEQFF	TGTGCCAGTAGTATAGAGGGGACACCTTCCTACAATGAGCAGTTCTTC
TRBV7-3	16	TRBJ2-1	once	TRBD2	CASSRTLAGGVNEQFF	TGTGCCAGCAGCCGTACCCTAGCGGGGGGGGTCAATGAGCAGTTCTTC
TRBV7-2	14	TRBJ1-2	NA	TRBD1	CASSRAGTGLGYTF	TGTGCCAGCAGCAGAGCCGGGACAGGGCTGGGCTACACCTTC
TRBV10-3	14	TRBJ2-1	NA	TRBD2	CAISELAGGNEQFF	TGTGCCATCAGTGAACTAGCGGGAGGCAATGAGCAGTTCTTC
TRBV4-3	14	TRBJ2-7	NA	NA	CASSQEVEYYEQYF	TGCGCCAGCAGCCAAGAAGTCGAGTACTACGAGCAGTACTTC
TRBV6-1	15	TRBJ2-2	NA	NA	CASSEIRRGAGELFF	TGTGCCAGCAGTGAAATTAGGAGGGGAGCCGGGGAGCTGTTTTTT
TRBV7-9	17	TRBJ1-4	NA	TRBD1	CASSPAPGQPFNEKLFF	TGTGCCAGCAGCCCAGCTCCGGGACAGCCATTTAATGAAAAACTGTTTTTT
TRBV4-3	16	TRBJ1-3	NA	NA	CASSQEFLNSGNTIYF	TGCGCCAGCAGCCAAGAATTCCTAAACTCTGGAAACACCATATATTTT
TRBV7-2	14	TRBJ2-1	NA	TRBD2	CASSLTAGDNEQFF	TGTGCCAGCAGCTTAACGGCGGGGGACAATGAGCAGTTCTTC
TRBV2	13	TRBJ2-5	NA	NA	CASNGGRQETQYF	TGTGCCAGCAACGGGGGACGGCAAGAGACCCAGTACTTC
TRBV5-4	17	TRBJ1-2	NA	TRBD1	CASSLPPGQGLNYGYTF	TGTGCCAGCAGCTTACCCCCGGGACAGGGGTTAAACTATGGCTACACCTTC
TRBV4-1	15	TRBJ2-5	NA	TRBD2	CASSRTSGGQETQYF	TGCGCCAGCAGTCGGACTAGCGGGGGCCAAGAGACCCAGTACTTC
TRBV2	15	TRBJ2-7	NA	TRBD2	CASSNPGTSGYEQYF	TGTGCCAGCAGCAACCCCGGGACTAGCGGTTACGAGCAGTACTTC
TRBV9	16	TRBJ2-7	NA	NA	CASSVDGGQGAYEQYF	TGTGCCAGCAGCGTAGACGGAGGGCAGGGGGCCTACGAGCAGTACTTC
TRBV6-5	14	TRBJ2-1	NA	TRBD2	CASSPLAGGLGQFF	TGTGCCAGCAGCCCCCTAGCGGGGGGGCTGGGGCAGTTCTTC
TRBV5-6	12	TRBJ2-7	NA	NA	CASSGGAHEQYF	TGTGCCAGCAGCGGCGGGGCCCACGAGCAGTACTTC
TRBV29-1	17	TRBJ2-6	few	TRBD2	CSVGGTGGFSGANVLTF	TGCAGCGTTGGAGGGACGGGGGGATTCTCTGGGGCCAACGTCCTGACTTTC
TRBV7-2	15	TRBJ1-1	NA	NA	CASSRMAGVGTEAFF	TGTGCCAGCAGCCGTATGGCGGGGGTTGGCACTGAAGCTTTCTTT
TRBV5-4	17	TRBJ2-3	NA	TRBD2	CASSLGFGGNPTDTQYF	TGTGCCAGCAGCCTGGGGTTCGGGGGGAACCCCACAGATACGCAGTATTTT
TRBV3-1/TRBV3-2	13	TRBJ1-2	NA	TRBD1	CASSQEQGRGYTF	TGTGCCAGCAGCCAAGAACAGGGGAGAGGCTACACCTTC
TRBV9	18	TRBJ1-1	NA	NA	CASSSSPLEGGMNTEAFF	TGTGCCAGCAGCTCTAGCCCTTTGGAGGGTGGGATGAACACTGAAGCTTTCTTT
TRBV6-6	15	TRBJ1-5	NA	NA	CASTPGRVDGQPQHF	TGTGCCAGCACCCCCGGCAGGGTGGATGGTCAGCCCCAGCATTTT
TRBV6-6	11	TRBJ2-7	NA	NA	CASRKGDEQYF	TGTGCCAGCCGTAAGGGGGACGAGCAGTACTTC
TRBV5-1	18	TRBJ2-1	NA	NA	CASSLVLGGGTGGNEQFF	TGCGCCAGCAGCTTGGTGCTAGGTGGCGGGACGGGTGGGAATGAGCAGTTCTTC
TRBV7-9	17	TRBJ1-2	NA	TRBD1	CASSPSWGQGANYGYTF	TGTGCCAGCAGCCCCTCTTGGGGACAGGGCGCTAACTATGGCTACACCTTC
TRBV6-5	13	TRBJ1-1	NA	NA	CASSYLENTEAFF	TGTGCCAGCAGTTACCTAGAGAACACTGAAGCTTTCTTT
TRBV15	16	TRBJ1-5	NA	TRBD1	CATSRGTGGLGQPQHF	TGTGCCACCAGCAGGGGGACAGGGGGCTTGGGTCAGCCCCAGCATTTT
TRBV7-9	14	TRBJ2-4	NA	NA	CASSESGLKNIQYF	TGTGCCAGCAGCGAGAGCGGGCTCAAAAACATTCAGTACTTC
TRBV19	13	TRBJ1-6	NA	NA	CATCRTDNSPLHF	TGTGCCACTTGTCGGACAGATAATTCACCCCTCCACTTT
TRBV6-6	14	TRBJ2-3	NA	TRBD1	CASSYRQGSDTQYF	TGTGCCAGCAGTTACCGACAGGGATCAGATACGCAGTATTTT
TRBV5-4	17	TRBJ2-7	NA	NA	CASSTGIGSGDSYEQYF	TGTGCCAGCAGCACTGGCATAGGGTCAGGGGACTCCTACGAGCAGTACTTC
TRBV7-9	13	TRBJ2-5	NA	TRBD1	CASSRDSGETQYF	TGTGCCAGCAGCCGGGACAGTGGGGAGACCCAGTACTTC
TRBV3-1/TRBV3-2	13	TRBJ1-6	NA	NA	CASSRRQAEPLHF	TGTGCCAGCAGCAGACGACAGGCCGAGCCCCTCCACTTT
TRBV2	16	TRBJ2-7	NA	TRBD2	CASTIGAGASSYEQYF	TGTGCCAGCACCATAGGAGCGGGGGCAAGCTCCTACGAGCAGTACTTC
TRBV28	14	TRBJ1-5	NA	NA	CASSPRQDNQPQHF	TGTGCCAGCAGTCCCCGACAAGACAATCAGCCCCAGCATTTT
TRBV28	17	TRBJ2-2	NA	NA	CASSRLLNRQIGGELFF	TGTGCCAGCAGTAGGTTGTTGAACAGGCAAATCGGCGGGGAGCTGTTTTTT
TRBV6-5	14	TRBJ2-3	NA	TRBD1	CASIEGAGTDTQYF	TGTGCCAGCATCGAGGGGGCAGGCACAGATACGCAGTATTTT
TRBV4-2	16	TRBJ1-1	NA	TRBD1	CASSQESGSGGTEAFF	TGTGCCAGCAGCCAAGAGAGTGGGTCAGGGGGTACTGAAGCTTTCTTT
TRBV4-1	13	TRBJ1-1	NA	NA	CASSQSDNTEAFF	TGCGCCAGCAGCCAATCAGATAACACTGAAGCTTTCTTT
TRBV24-1	13	TRBJ2-7	NA	NA	CATSDRRGHEQYF	TGTGCCACCAGTGACAGGCGGGGCCACGAGCAGTACTTC
TRBV19	15	TRBJ2-2	NA	TRBD2	CASSWRGANTGELFF	TGTGCCAGTAGTTGGCGGGGGGCGAACACCGGGGAGCTGTTTTTT
TRBV27	15	TRBJ1-1	once	NA	CASSLEGVPDTEAFF	TGTGCCAGCTCCCTCGAGGGGGTTCCGGACACTGAAGCTTTCTTT
TRBV10-2	13	TRBJ2-3	NA	NA	CASSPGHTDTQYF	TGCGCCAGCAGCCCGGGACACACAGATACGCAGTATTTT
TRBV30	15	TRBJ2-1	NA	NA	CACRTGPSSYNEQFF	TGTGCCTGCCGAACAGGCCCCAGCTCCTACAATGAGCAGTTCTTC
TRBV7-2	16	TRBJ2-3	NA	TRBD2	CASRRGGAGARDTQYF	TGTGCCAGCAGACGGGGAGGGGCCGGAGCTAGAGATACGCAGTATTTT
TRBV2	14	TRBJ1-5	few	NA	CASSVRVGNQPQHF	TGTGCCAGCAGTGTCAGGGTTGGCAATCAGCCCCAGCATTTT
TRBV11-3	16	TRBJ2-7	NA	TRBD2	CASSLGLAGAWDEQYF	TGTGCCAGCAGCTTAGGACTAGCGGGAGCTTGGGACGAGCAGTACTTC
TRBV28	19	TRBJ2-6	NA	TRBD2	CASSPQGLAGVGGANVLTF	TGTGCCAGCAGTCCCCAGGGACTAGCGGGAGTAGGTGGGGCCAACGTCCTGACTTTC
TRBV12-5	14	TRBJ1-5	few	NA	CASGLEGGNQPQHF	TGTGCTAGTGGTTTGGAAGGGGGCAATCAGCCCCAGCATTTT
TRBV6-5	13	TRBJ1-6	NA	NA	CASSSRQNSPLHF	TGTGCCAGCAGTTCCCGACAGAATTCACCCCTCCACTTT
TRBV19	14	TRBJ2-7	few	NA	CASSIRARELEQYF	TGTGCCAGTAGTATAAGGGCCAGGGAATTGGAGCAGTACTTC
TRBV2	11	TRBJ2-7	NA	NA	CASSYTYEQYF	TGTGCCAGCAGTTACACCTACGAGCAGTACTTC
TRBV10-3	16	TRBJ1-5	many	NA	CAISDYDREGNQPQHF	TGTGCCATCAGTGATTACGACCGGGAGGGCAATCAGCCCCAGCATTTT
TRBV6-2/TRBV6-3	14	TRBJ2-5	NA	TRBD2	CASSPGLAGETQYF	TGTGCCAGCAGCCCTGGACTAGCGGGAGAGACCCAGTACTTC
TRBV6-1	16	TRBJ1-5	NA	TRBD1	CASSEFGQVGNQPQHF	TGTGCCAGCAGTGAATTCGGACAGGTGGGCAATCAGCCCCAGCATTTT
TRBV20-1	16	TRBJ1-3	NA	NA	CSASRPGVSKGNTIYF	TGCAGTGCTAGTAGGCCGGGTGTTAGTAAGGGAAACACCATATATTTT
TRBV9	12	TRBJ2-3	once	TRBD2	CASSAGTSSQYF	TGTGCCAGCAGCGCTGGGACTAGTTCGCAGTATTTT
TRBV5-1	15	TRBJ2-6	NA	TRBD1	CASSSQGAGANVLTF	TGCGCCAGCAGCTCTCAGGGGGCTGGGGCCAACGTCCTGACTTTC